Shown below are 20 T cell receptor beta chains from a single sample sequenced in a study of cytomegalovirus exposure and HLA in healthy donors. The study ran its PCR with 60 Vbeta and 13 Jbeta primers. Using immunoSEQ multiplex PCR, the repertoire was profiled, and TCRdb retains in-frame clones only, with some absent. The sample carries 120,000 or so clones, 80% to 85% recorded once. Sequencing was performed on PBMCs. These receptor sequences come from a human donor in good health.

The chain carries TRBV4-1 and TRBJ1-5; no clear D. Germline lookup yields CDR1 MGHRA and CDR2 YSYEKL. Trimming left V 4 bases short and J 0 bases short, with 10 bases between. The CDR3 length is 15 residues. The CDR3 loop is CASSLKTDSNQPQHF. The CDR3 bases are TGCGCCAGCAGCCTCAAAACAGATAGCAATCAGCCCCAGCATTTT.

The count of this clone is one. The rearrangement links TRBV5-1 to TRBJ2-5; TRBD2 agrees at 9 bases. From germline, CDR1 is SGHRS and CDR2 YFSETQ. Losses at the gene ends were 4 bases for V and 6 bases for J; bases not matched to a gene: 19. This CDR3 spans 18 amino acids. The CDR3 here is CASSPRPRAGGPEQTQYF. The DNA of the CDR3 is TGCGCCAGCAGCCCGAGGCCACGGGCGGGGGGGCCCGAGCAGACCCAGTACTTC.

The CDR3 DNA reads TGTGCCAGCAGTGCAGGGGGGAACTATGGCTACACCTTC. Its protein is CASSAGGNYGYTF. This chain joins TRBV27 and TRBJ1-2, with 7 bases that match TRBD1. V lost 5 bases and J lost 2; bases outside the gene matches: 2. CDR3 size: 13 residues. CDR1 and CDR2 (germline): MNHEY, SMNVEV (reference sequence).

The chain joins TRBV5-4 to TRBJ2-1; D gene unclear. CDR1 SGHNT and CDR2 YYREEE come from the germline V gene (reference sequence). The CDR3 has 12 residues. V dropped 2 bases and J dropped 7 bases, with 7 bases sitting between them. CDR3 DNA sequence: TGTGCCAGCAGCTTTACGAGGAATGAGCAGTTCTTC. Translation gives CASSFTRNEQFF.

This rearrangement joins TRBV7-2 to TRBJ2-1; tentatively, D is TRBD2 (6 bases). The CDR3 spans 15 residues. Germline-derived CDR1 and CDR2 are SGHTA and FQGNSA. Trimming cost V 7 bases and J 10 bases, with 23 bases left between them. As DNA, the CDR3 is TGTGCCAGCACCTTGCGGGCGGGGCCCCAAATAGAGCAGTTCTTC. It is translated as CASTLRAGPQIEQFF.

The chain joins TRBV7-3 to TRBJ2-1, with 12 nucleotides matching TRBD2. CDR1 is SGHTA, CDR2 FQGTGA, per germline. There are 14 residues in the CDR3. The V and J ends lost 5 bases and 11 bases, in that order; junction bases with no gene match: 7. CDR3 sequence: CASSATSGGAKQFF. CDR3 coding DNA: TGTGCCAGCAGCGCGACTAGCGGGGGAGCCAAGCAGTTCTTC.

The rearrangement joins TRBV11-2 to TRBJ1-2; D might be TRBD1 (5 bases). Germline loops: CDR1 SGHAT, CDR2 FQNNGV. Trimming removed 2 bases at V and 8 bases at J, with 15 bases between. The CDR3 has 14 amino acids. CDR3 bases: TGTGCCAGCAGCTTAAATCTTTCAGGGCACGGCTACACCTTC. Its protein product is CASSLNLSGHGYTF.

This clone was seen only once. The chain recombines TRBV18 with TRBJ2-7; a possible D gene is TRBD2 (6 bases). Looked up from germline, CDR1 is KGHSH and CDR2 is LQKENI. The CDR3 runs 14 residues. V dropped 3 bases and J dropped 2 bases, with 11 bases sitting between them. The CDR3 nucleotides are TGTGCCAGCTCACCGGAGGGGCAGCCCTACGAGCAGTACTTC. As protein: CASSPEGQPYEQYF.

The rearrangement uses TRBV7-9 and TRBJ2-1; D possibly corresponds to TRBD2 (6 bases). The CDR3 contains 16 residues. From germline, CDR1 is SEHNR and CDR2 FQNEAQ (reference sequence). The V end was cut by 10 bases, the J end by 9 bases, with 28 bases between. CDR3 bases: TGTGCCATATTGCGGGGCAGCTCCAACTTCATCGGTGAGCAGTTCTTC. Its protein product is CAILRGSSNFIGEQFF.

V and J are TRBV6-6 and TRBJ2-2; 8 nucleotides align to TRBD2. Trimming took 3 bases from V and 3 from J; bases not matched to a gene: 3. CDR1 MNHNY and CDR2 SVGAGI come from the germline V gene (reference sequence). This CDR3 is 15 amino acids long. The CDR3 region has the DNA TGTGCCAGCAGTTATCGGGGGGGCGACACCGGGGAGCTGTTTTTT. It encodes CASSYRGGDTGELFF.

V gene TRBV7-8 combines with J gene TRBJ2-2; 7 bases fit TRBD2. V was pared by 4 bases and J by 7 bases, with 12 bases of the junction left unmatched. This CDR3 contains 16 residues. The germline V gene has CDR1 SGHVS and CDR2 FQNEAQ. The CDR3 region is CASSSTSHVSGGELFF. CDR3 DNA: TGTGCCAGCAGCTCGACTAGCCATGTGTCGGGCGGGGAGCTGTTTTTT.

This clone was counted a few times. The gene calls are TRBV2 and TRBJ1-6; 7 bases fit TRBD1. Germline V gene sequence: CDR1 SNHLY, CDR2 FYNNEI. The J segment lost 9 bases and the V segment lost 8 bases, leaving 7 bases of the junction unmatched. The CDR3 extends over 13 amino acids. The CDR3 sequence: CASFSTGSSPLHF. CDR3 in DNA: TGTGCCAGCTTCTCGACAGGGAGTTCACCCCTCCACTTT.

The genes are TRBV13 and TRBJ1-4; 8 bases line up with TRBD1. From germline, CDR1 is PRHDT and CDR2 FYEKMQ (reference sequence). V was pared by 4 bases and J by 6 bases, with 13 bases of the junction left unmatched. CDR3 length: 17 amino acids. CDR3 DNA sequence: TGTGCCAGCAGCTCCAGGGGGCGGGGCCGGCTCCATGAAAAACTGTTTTTT. The encoded protein is CASSSRGRGRLHEKLFF.

This clone was seen a single time. This rearrangement joins TRBV7-3 to TRBJ2-5; D remains unclear. The germline V gene encodes CDR1 SGHTA and CDR2 FQGTGA. Trimming took off 1 base at V and 1 base at J, with 4 bases between the two ends. The CDR3 has 13 residues. The CDR3: CASSLSLQETQYF. The CDR3 DNA follows: TGTGCCAGCAGCTTAAGTCTCCAAGAGACCCAGTACTTC.

The chain has TRBV19 and TRBJ1-2; 12 bases are a match to TRBD1. V trimming: 5 bases; J trimming: 7 bases; junction bases outside the gene matches: 8. Looked up from germline, CDR1 is LNHDA and CDR2 is SQIVND (reference sequence). The CDR3 totals 15 residues. DNA of the CDR3: TGTGCCAGTAGTCCCGGGACAGGGGGCGCGATTGGCTACACCTTC. As protein: CASSPGTGGAIGYTF.

This clone was counted between two and nine times. This chain uses TRBV29-1 with TRBJ1-1; D gene ambiguous. The CDR3 has 11 residues. Germline CDR1 is SQVTM and CDR2 is ANQGSEA. V lost 3 bases and J 11 bases, leaving 13 bases between the germline ends. The CDR3 region has the DNA TGCAGCGTTGATGTGGCAGGTGAGGCTTTCTTT. Protein product: CSVDVAGEAFF.

J is TRBJ1-1 and V is TRBV5-4; a weak D match, TRBD1 (5 bases). The V end was cut by 0 bases, the J end by 5 bases, with 20 bases between. The CDR3 consists of 17 residues. Germline CDR1 and CDR2: SGHNT and YYREEE (reference sequence). DNA for the CDR3: TGTGCCAGCAGCTTGGCCAATGTAAGGACAATCACGACTGAAGCTTTCTTT. Translation: CASSLANVRTITTEAFF.

The table lists this clone with a count of one. The chain couples TRBV9 to TRBJ2-2; unclear D gene. Trimming removed 7 bases at V and 1 base at J, with 11 bases between. In germline, CDR1 is SGDLS, CDR2 YYNGEE. The CDR3 has 14 amino acids. CDR3: CASQSYRNTGELFF. The DNA for the CDR3 is TGTGCCAGCCAATCGTACAGGAACACCGGGGAGCTGTTTTTT.

This sequence joins TRBV12-5 and TRBJ1-5; D perhaps matches TRBD1 (6 bases). V was clipped by 1 base and J by 3 bases, with 10 bases between them. Germline-derived CDR1 and CDR2 are LGHNT and FRNRAP. CDR3 size: 15 residues. The CDR3 loop reads CASGLAAGDNQPQHF. The CDR3 bases are TGTGCTAGTGGTTTGGCAGCAGGGGACAATCAGCCCCAGCATTTT.

The rearrangement joins TRBV9 to TRBJ2-1; tentative D call: TRBD1 (6 bases). The germline V gene has CDR1 SGDLS and CDR2 YYNGEE. Trimming cost V 3 bases and J 0 bases, with 13 bases left between them. The CDR3 covers 16 residues. CDR3 nucleotide sequence: TGTGCCAGCAGCGACCGGGACACCCGCTCCTACAATGAGCAGTTCTTC. Its protein is CASSDRDTRSYNEQFF.